This is a list of T cell receptor beta chains from one sample in a study of naive and memory T cell subsets. From the UMI-ligation and nested PCR reads, TCRdb called clonotypes with MiXCR, one entry per CDR3 protein. The table lists some 100,000 distinct CDR3 sequences, around 7% of them singletons. Sample: central memory CD4+ T cells from blood. Receptors were obtained from a human donor in good health. Each CDR3 is given with its conserved first and last residue. Fields, in order: CDR3 DNA, CDR3 protein, clone size, J gene, V gene, CDR3 length, D gene. The D gene is left open where the match is weak. A clone size is listed for some rows: how often the clone was seen (once, few, many), or a class if it is expanded.

CDR3nt: TGTGCCAGCAGCCCCCCGGGACATCGGATTCAGTACTTC; CDR3aa: CASSPPGHRIQYF; abundance: few; j_gene: TRBJ2-4; v_gene: TRBV3-1; len: 13; d_gene: NA
CDR3nt: TGCAGTGCTAGAAGGGGGTCGAAATACGAGCAGTACTTC; CDR3aa: CSARRGSKYEQYF; abundance: NA; j_gene: TRBJ2-7; v_gene: TRBV20-1; len: 13; d_gene: NA
CDR3nt: TGTGCCAGCAGCTACTGGACAGGGAGGGGCACTGAAGCTTTCTTT; CDR3aa: CASSYWTGRGTEAFF; abundance: many; j_gene: TRBJ1-1; v_gene: TRBV13; len: 15; d_gene: TRBD1
CDR3nt: TGTGCCAGCAGCCTCCCCGTTAGCGGGAGGGCCCTTTACGAGCAGTACTTC; CDR3aa: CASSLPVSGRALYEQYF; abundance: NA; j_gene: TRBJ2-7; v_gene: TRBV21-1; len: 17; d_gene: NA
CDR3nt: TGTGCCAGCAGCTCTCTGATTAGCGGGGGGGGCACAGATACGCAGTATTTT; CDR3aa: CASSSLISGGGTDTQYF; abundance: many; j_gene: TRBJ2-3; v_gene: TRBV7-2; len: 17; d_gene: TRBD2
CDR3nt: TGCAGTGCTAGAGACAGAGGCAATGAGCAGTTCTTC; CDR3aa: CSARDRGNEQFF; abundance: NA; j_gene: TRBJ2-1; v_gene: TRBV20-1; len: 12; d_gene: NA
CDR3nt: TGTGCCAGCAGTGAAAGACAGGGACTTTACGAGCAGTACTTC; CDR3aa: CASSERQGLYEQYF; abundance: many; j_gene: TRBJ2-7; v_gene: TRBV6-1; len: 14; d_gene: NA
CDR3nt: TGTGCCAGCAGCCCGAGGGGAACAAATTCACCCCTCCACTTT; CDR3aa: CASSPRGTNSPLHF; abundance: many; j_gene: TRBJ1-6; v_gene: TRBV7-2; len: 14; d_gene: NA
CDR3nt: TGTGCCACCAGCAGAGGGGAGTCACTCACAGATACGCAGTATTTT; CDR3aa: CATSRGESLTDTQYF; abundance: medium-sized; j_gene: TRBJ2-3; v_gene: TRBV15; len: 15; d_gene: NA
CDR3nt: TGTGCCAGCACCCGAGGAGCGGGAGGGTCGAATGAGCAGTTCTTC; CDR3aa: CASTRGAGGSNEQFF; abundance: NA; j_gene: TRBJ2-1; v_gene: TRBV6-2/TRBV6-3; len: 15; d_gene: TRBD2
CDR3nt: TGCGCCAGCAGCTTTAGTGCACTAGCGGGAGAAGGGGAGCAGTACTTC; CDR3aa: CASSFSALAGEGEQYF; abundance: few; j_gene: TRBJ2-7; v_gene: TRBV5-1; len: 16; d_gene: TRBD2
CDR3nt: TGTGCCAGCAGACGTCTGGACAGTCCAGCAGATACGCAGTATTTT; CDR3aa: CASRRLDSPADTQYF; abundance: NA; j_gene: TRBJ2-3; v_gene: TRBV6-2/TRBV6-3; len: 15; d_gene: NA
CDR3nt: TGTGCCAGCAGTTACGACCACACAGATACGCAGTATTTT; CDR3aa: CASSYDHTDTQYF; abundance: once; j_gene: TRBJ2-3; v_gene: TRBV6-6; len: 13; d_gene: NA
CDR3nt: TGTGCCAGCAGTGAAATCCGGGAGGGCGATGAGCAGTTCTTC; CDR3aa: CASSEIREGDEQFF; abundance: many; j_gene: TRBJ2-1; v_gene: TRBV2; len: 14; d_gene: TRBD2
CDR3nt: TGCGCCAGCAGAGCCTTTAGACTTCGGGGGGGGTCCTACAATGAGCAGTTCTTC; CDR3aa: CASRAFRLRGGSYNEQFF; abundance: many; j_gene: TRBJ2-1; v_gene: TRBV10-2; len: 18; d_gene: TRBD2
CDR3nt: TGTGCCAGCAGTTTTGCAGGGGATGAAAAACTGTTTTTT; CDR3aa: CASSFAGDEKLFF; abundance: few; j_gene: TRBJ1-4; v_gene: TRBV27; len: 13; d_gene: NA
CDR3nt: TGTGCCAGCAGCCAAGGGGAGGGGCATGAGCAGTTCTTC; CDR3aa: CASSQGEGHEQFF; abundance: few; j_gene: TRBJ2-1; v_gene: TRBV3-1; len: 13; d_gene: TRBD2
CDR3nt: TGTGCCAGCAGGGTCAGGGACAGCTCGGGAACAGATACGCAGTATTTT; CDR3aa: CASRVRDSSGTDTQYF; abundance: NA; j_gene: TRBJ2-3; v_gene: TRBV6-6; len: 16; d_gene: TRBD1
CDR3nt: TGTGCCAGCGAGTTCACAGATACGCAGTATTTT; CDR3aa: CASEFTDTQYF; abundance: few; j_gene: TRBJ2-3; v_gene: TRBV2; len: 11; d_gene: NA
CDR3nt: TGCAGCGTCGTGGGACAACCAGAGACCCAGTACTTC; CDR3aa: CSVVGQPETQYF; abundance: NA; j_gene: TRBJ2-5; v_gene: TRBV29-1; len: 12; d_gene: NA
CDR3nt: TGTGCCAGCAGCTTATATAGAACAGGGTTCTCCTACAATGAGCAGTTCTTC; CDR3aa: CASSLYRTGFSYNEQFF; abundance: many; j_gene: TRBJ2-1; v_gene: TRBV7-9; len: 17; d_gene: NA
CDR3nt: TGTGCCAGCAGCTTGGGACAGTTGAACACTGAAGCTTTCTTT; CDR3aa: CASSLGQLNTEAFF; abundance: many; j_gene: TRBJ1-1; v_gene: TRBV11-3; len: 14; d_gene: TRBD1
CDR3nt: TGTGCCAGCAGTAAGAGCGGAGCTAGCACAGATACGCAGTATTTT; CDR3aa: CASSKSGASTDTQYF; abundance: few; j_gene: TRBJ2-3; v_gene: TRBV7-2; len: 15; d_gene: NA
CDR3nt: TGTGCCAGCAGCTTAGAGCCAGGGGCCGGGCAGCCCCAGCATTTT; CDR3aa: CASSLEPGAGQPQHF; abundance: many; j_gene: TRBJ1-5; v_gene: TRBV7-6; len: 15; d_gene: NA